One T cell receptor (beta chain) is described in this entry. Its antigen is undetermined. The investigators amplified TCR beta CDR3 regions from RNA transcripts. First-round RT-PCR with HTBI primers amplified the TCR CDR3 region. TCRdb re-called the multiplex PCR reads with MiXCR, one entry per CDR3 protein. The top ten clones hold roughly a tenth of a sample with about 700,000 distinct CDR3 sequences, 14% of them seen once. V lost 1 base and J lost 9, with 13 bases in between. The CDR3 is 13 residues long. Germline V lookup: CDR1 DFQATT, CDR2 SNEGSKA (reference sequence). These data come from a study of T cells in Graves' hyperthyroidism and ophthalmopathy. Study findings and constraints: Most clonotypes expanded in the thyroid (above 0.001) were also present in blood.

V and J are TRBV20-1 and TRBJ2-4; weak D call: TRBD2 (5 bases). The receptor was isolated from a woman aged 18-29 years with Graves' hyperthyroidism. The source material was blood. CDR3: CSARAGMAGIQYF. The DNA for the CDR3 is TGCAGTGCTAGAGCCGGCATGGCGGGCATTCAGTACTTC.